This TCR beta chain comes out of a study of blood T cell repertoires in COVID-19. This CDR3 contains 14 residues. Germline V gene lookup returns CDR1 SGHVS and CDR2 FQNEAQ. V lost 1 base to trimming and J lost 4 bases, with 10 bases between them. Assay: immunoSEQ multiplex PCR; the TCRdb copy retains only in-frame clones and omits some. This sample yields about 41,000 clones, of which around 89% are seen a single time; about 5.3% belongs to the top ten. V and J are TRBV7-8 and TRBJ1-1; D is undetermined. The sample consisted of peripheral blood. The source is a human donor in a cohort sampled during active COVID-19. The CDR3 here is CASSLELSGTEAFF. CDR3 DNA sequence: TGTGCCAGCAGCTTAGAGTTATCGGGCACTGAAGCTTTCTTT.